The entry below gives a single T cell receptor beta chain sequence along with its context. Antigen specificity is unknown. This entry is derived from a study of shared clonotypes between healthy human individuals. Original data processing: Junction-only immunoSEQ sequences carried no quality scores, so filtering differed. Some clones are missing from TCRdb's copy, which holds only in-frame ones; the method was immunoSEQ multiplex PCR. V, J and clone size reflect that table, while D and trimming were determined from the DNA. The sample lists 2 million to 2.5 million clones; approximately 95% were seen once. Findings and caveats of the study: Clonotype sharing among donors likely depends on sequencing depth. Estimated clonotype richness was generally higher in naive than memory subsets.

The length of the CDR3 is 15 residues. Unmatched junction bases numbered 6, after V lost 0 bases and J lost 8 bases. Germline CDR1 is SGHRS and CDR2 is YFSETQ. The sample comprised naive CD4+ T cells from PBMCs. The subset here: CD45RA+ positively selected. V usage is TRBV5-1 and J usage is TRBJ1-3; 9 bases are shared with TRBD1. The sequence came from a man aged 18 to 35 in good health. Some clones in this sample may be carry-over from other donors' samples. In DNA form, the CDR3 reads TGCGCCAGCAGCTTGGGTGGCGGACAGGGGTACACCATATATTTT. Translating gives CASSLGGGQGYTIYF.